These T cell receptor beta chains were read from a single sample in a study of blood T cell repertoires in COVID-19. Sequenced by immunoSEQ multiplex PCR; TCRdb stores in-frame clones only, minus some. This table has approximately 110,000 clones, 80% to 85% appearing once. Source material: peripheral blood. Every receptor here comes from a woman in her 70s with acute or convalescent COVID-19. The conserved cysteine and the conserved F or W are not part of the CDR3 here. Some rows mark clone size as missing; the rest say once, few, many or name a class of expanded clone.

size	J	V	CDR3
NA	TRBJ2-1	TRBV12-3/TRBV12-4	ASSLGGINEQF
NA	TRBJ1-2	TRBV6-5	ASSYGPGGGYGYT
few	TRBJ2-5	TRBV30	AWSGRGRETQY
NA	TRBJ2-5	TRBV7-8	ASSLNTGGRGETQY
NA	TRBJ2-5	TRBV4-1	ASSLTPGQQETQY
NA	TRBJ1-1	TRBV2	ASSVRGNTEAF
NA	TRBJ2-7	TRBV14	ASSQGFGRDYEQY
once	TRBJ1-2	TRBV12-5	ASGLGPPRQRPNYGYT
NA	TRBJ1-5	TRBV5-5	ASSSQGSNQPQH
NA	TRBJ1-1	TRBV19	ASGQGPMNTEAF
NA	TRBJ1-1	TRBV3-1/TRBV3-2	ASSRGSTGAEAF
NA	TRBJ1-1	TRBV2	ASSEREGSEAF
NA	TRBJ1-3	TRBV7-6	ASSRWATGNTIY